Below, 8 T cell receptor beta chains from the same sample are listed, as sequenced in a study of blood T cell repertoires in COVID-19. The data were produced by immunoSEQ multiplex PCR, yet TCRdb's version contains in-frame clones alone and is incomplete. Altogether 90,000 to 120,000 clones are present, 70% to 90% being singletons, with the ten largest covering 4.9%. Sequencing used peripheral blood. The receptor set was obtained from a man aged 40-49 years with active or convalescent COVID-19.

The genes are TRBV7-2 and TRBJ2-5; 8 bases fit TRBD1. The CDR3 is 16 residues long. The germline V gene encodes CDR1 SGHTA and CDR2 FQGNSA. The junction had 10 bases not matched to a gene; V was cut back by 2 bases and J by 5 bases. Here the CDR3 DNA reads TGTGCCAGCAGCTTACTGTCCCAGGGGGCCAGGGAGACCCAGTACTTC. Amino acids: CASSLLSQGARETQYF.

The chain recombines TRBV28 with TRBJ1-2; D possibly corresponds to TRBD1 (5 bases). V lost 0 bases and J lost 5, with 10 bases in between. Germline V lookup: CDR1 MDHEN, CDR2 SYDVKM. This CDR3 is 14 amino acids long. CDR3 sequence (DNA): TGTGCCAGCAGTTTATGGACAGCCGGATATGGCTACACCTTC. Its protein product is CASSLWTAGYGYTF.

The chain recombines TRBV9 with TRBJ2-1, with D perhaps TRBD2 (5 bases). The V and J ends lost 4 bases and 8 bases respectively, with 19 bases between them. Germline CDR1 and CDR2: SGDLS and YYNGEE. This CDR3 has 15 residues. This CDR3 reads CASSKEGLRGDEQFF. The CDR3 nucleotides read TGTGCCAGCAGCAAAGAGGGCCTCCGGGGAGATGAGCAGTTCTTC. Full variable domain (remainder filled in from reference TRBV9 and TRBJ2-1): DSGVTQTPKHLITATGQRVTLRCSPRSGDLSVYWYQQSLDQGLQFLIQYYNGEERAKGNILERFSAQQFPDLHSELNLSSLELGDSALYFCASSKEGLRGDEQFFGPGTRLTVL.

The J gene is TRBJ1-5, the V gene TRBV28, with unresolved D. The CDR3 consists of 15 residues. Germline CDR1 is MDHEN and CDR2 is SYDVKM. Trimming stripped 4 bases from V and 2 bases from J, with 12 bases between. The CDR3 is CASSYPLQGNQPQHF. For the CDR3, the DNA is TGTGCCAGCAGTTACCCCCTCCAGGGCAATCAGCCCCAGCATTTT.

V usage is TRBV6-1 and J usage is TRBJ2-1, with 9 bases matching TRBD2. The germline CDR1 and CDR2 sequences are MNHNS and SASEGT. Losses at the gene ends were 3 bases for V and 1 base for J; bases not matched to a gene: 1. The CDR3 is 15 amino acids. DNA for the CDR3: TGTGCCAGCAGTGAGACTAGCGGATCCTACAATGAGCAGTTCTTC. This gives the protein CASSETSGSYNEQFF.

In nucleotides, the CDR3 is TGTGCCAGCTCATCTCTGACCGGGACAGGGGGCTGGGAGACCCAGTACTTC. Translation: CASSSLTGTGGWETQYF. The rearrangement links TRBV18 to TRBJ2-5, with 12 bases that match TRBD1. V shed 5 bases, J shed 5 bases, and the junction held 12 bases outside the gene matches. The length of the CDR3 is 17 residues. Per germline, CDR1 KGHSH and CDR2 LQKENI.

The chain links TRBV28 to TRBJ1-6; 7 bases match TRBD1. J lost 0 bases, V lost 1 base, and 3 bases had no gene match. This CDR3 is 17 amino acids long. From germline, CDR1 is MDHEN and CDR2 SYDVKM. CDR3 sequence: CASSLLTGSSYNSPLHF. CDR3 in DNA: TGTGCCAGCAGTTTATTGACAGGGAGCTCCTATAATTCACCCCTCCACTTT.

The chain employs TRBV28 and TRBJ2-1; D possibly corresponds to TRBD2 (5 bases). The CDR3 runs 15 residues. V lost 6 bases to trimming and J lost 8 bases, with 20 bases between them. CDR1 is MDHEN and CDR2 is SYDVKM in the germline V gene. The CDR3 loop reads CASREETSYGDEQFF. The CDR3 coding sequence is TGTGCCAGCAGGGAGGAGACGAGCTATGGCGATGAGCAGTTCTTC.